This TCR beta chain was identified in a study of CD8 T cells in Susac syndrome (dated by TCRdb to the late 2010s). A note on the overall study: Whether CD8+ T cell activation and differentiation in Susac syndrome was antigen driven was tested using repertoire sequencing. Clonality of the CD8+ T cell repertoire was compared between roughly eleven healthy donors, 14 Susac syndrome patients and roughly 16 multiple sclerosis patients. Overall study outcomes, separate from this receptor: The study acknowledged that relatively few individuals were included in the TCR sequencing and HLA analysis.

The CDR3 goes from the cysteine to the phenylalanine over 14 residues. The sequence is cut down to CDR3 DNA, 42 bases in frame from base 1. The germline V and J ends show losses of 2 bases and 0 bases respectively, and no gene match explains 3 bases of the junction. From a lookup of the germline V gene (reference sequence), CDR1 and CDR2 are DFQATT and SNEGSKA. Peripheral blood CD8+ and CD4+ T cells from healthy donors, Susac syndrome patients and multiple sclerosis patients were profiled by high-throughput TCR beta sequencing. The multiple sclerosis controls were treatment-naive patients whose relapsing-remitting disease, either stable or active, fulfilled the revised McDonald criteria. Bulk CD8+ and CD4+ T cells were purified by magnetic negative isolation, whereas CD8+ TEMRA cells were enriched by FACS. Blood was drawn into EDTA tubes, processed within 24 hours, and PBMCs were isolated by density gradient centrifugation. PBMCs destined for TCR sequencing were cryopreserved in liquid nitrogen and later thawed in a 37 °C water bath. Purity of sorted or isolated CD4+, CD8+ and CD8+ TEMRA cells was at least 90%.

Comment on this clonotype: Its antigen is currently not known. The record has no base qualities; no much larger clone is one base away.

RNA was extracted using the RNeasy kit, and about 0.5 to 1 ug of the RNA was reverse transcribed with random hexamers. The immunoSEQ multiplex PCR assay, which covers 54 Vbeta and 13 Jbeta segments, was used to amplify TCR beta CDR3 regions. PCR amplification bias was corrected using a synthetic template baseline for primer optimization and computational correction. In the paper's pipeline: Reads were assigned to V, D and J genes according to IMGT and analyzed in immunoSEQ Analyzer, with only productive sequences retained. Clonality was computed as one minus Shannon entropy normalized by log2 of the number of productive unique sequences. For each patient and control, public and private clones were evaluated within the 100 most prevalent clones. Clones were defined as Susac-specific when absent from the healthy and MS cohorts, from 1,000 to 1,100 published viral clones and from other ImmuneACCESS disease sequences. TCRdb reworked the public reads: Q25 trimming with fastp, MiXCR clone assembly, productive beta chains retained. Every entry covers one CDR3 protein and lists the most common genes and DNA from its rows. The V and J calls here are based on TCRdb, not the publication. Across this sample there are under 550,000 distinct CDR3 sequences, with about 85% seen only once. The top ten clones comprise approximately 0.11% of the sample.

This TCR was recovered from a human donor with multiple sclerosis. Recombination linked TRBV20-1 to TRBJ1-2; TRBD1 lines up with 7 middle nucleotides. Sequenced sample: CD8+ T cells from PBMCs. The nucleotide sequence reads as follows: TGCAGTGCTAGAAGACAGGGCGCTAACTATGGCTACACCTTC. Its product reads: CSARRQGANYGYTF.